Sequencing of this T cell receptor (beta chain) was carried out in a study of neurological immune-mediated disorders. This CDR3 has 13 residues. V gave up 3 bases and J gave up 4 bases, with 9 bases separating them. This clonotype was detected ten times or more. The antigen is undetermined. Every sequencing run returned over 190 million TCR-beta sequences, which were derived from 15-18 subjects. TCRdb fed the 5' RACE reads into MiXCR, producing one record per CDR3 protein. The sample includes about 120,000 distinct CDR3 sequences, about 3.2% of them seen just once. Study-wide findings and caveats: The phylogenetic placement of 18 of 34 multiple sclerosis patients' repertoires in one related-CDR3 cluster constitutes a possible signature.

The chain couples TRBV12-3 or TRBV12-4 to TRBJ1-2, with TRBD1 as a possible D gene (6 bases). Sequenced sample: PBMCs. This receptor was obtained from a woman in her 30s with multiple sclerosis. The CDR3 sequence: CASSFQGTYGYTF. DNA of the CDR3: TGTGCCAGCAGTTTTCAGGGGACCTATGGCTACACCTTC.